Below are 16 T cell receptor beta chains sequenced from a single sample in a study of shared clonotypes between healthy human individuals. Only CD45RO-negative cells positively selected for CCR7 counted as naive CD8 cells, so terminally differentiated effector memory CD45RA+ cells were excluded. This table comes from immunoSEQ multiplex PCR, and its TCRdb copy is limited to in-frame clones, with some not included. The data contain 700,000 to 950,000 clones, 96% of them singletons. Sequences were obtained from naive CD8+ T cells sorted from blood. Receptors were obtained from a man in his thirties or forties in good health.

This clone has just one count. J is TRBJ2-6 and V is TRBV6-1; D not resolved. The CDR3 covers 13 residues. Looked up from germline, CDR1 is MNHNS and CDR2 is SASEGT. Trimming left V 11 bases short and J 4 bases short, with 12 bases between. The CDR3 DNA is TGTGCCGCCGTTCTGAGAGGGGCCAACGTCCTGACTTTC. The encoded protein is CAAVLRGANVLTF.

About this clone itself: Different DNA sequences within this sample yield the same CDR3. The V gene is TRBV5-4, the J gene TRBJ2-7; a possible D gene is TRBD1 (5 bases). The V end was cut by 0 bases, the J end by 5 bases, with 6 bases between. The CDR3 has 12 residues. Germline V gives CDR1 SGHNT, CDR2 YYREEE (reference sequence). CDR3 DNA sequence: TGTGCCAGCAGCTTGGACAGGAACGAGCAGTACTTC. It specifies CASSLDRNEQYF. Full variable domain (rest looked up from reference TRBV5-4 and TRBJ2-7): ETGVTQSPTHLIKTRGQQVTLRCSSQSGHNTVSWYQQALGQGPQFIFQYYREEENGRGNFPPRFSGLQFPNYSSELNVNALELDDSALYLCASSLDRNEQYFGPGTRLTVT.

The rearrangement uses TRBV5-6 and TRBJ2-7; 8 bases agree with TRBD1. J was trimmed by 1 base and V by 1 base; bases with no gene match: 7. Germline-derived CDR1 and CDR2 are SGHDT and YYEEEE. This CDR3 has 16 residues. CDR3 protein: CASSLNLGQASYEQYF. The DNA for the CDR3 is TGTGCCAGCAGCTTGAACTTGGGACAGGCGTCCTACGAGCAGTACTTC.

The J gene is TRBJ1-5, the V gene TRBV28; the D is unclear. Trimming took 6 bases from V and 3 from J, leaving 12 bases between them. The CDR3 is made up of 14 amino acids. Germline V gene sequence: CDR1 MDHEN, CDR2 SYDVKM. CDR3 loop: CASRPRAANQPQHF. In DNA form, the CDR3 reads TGTGCCAGCAGACCCCGGGCCGCCAATCAGCCCCAGCATTTT.

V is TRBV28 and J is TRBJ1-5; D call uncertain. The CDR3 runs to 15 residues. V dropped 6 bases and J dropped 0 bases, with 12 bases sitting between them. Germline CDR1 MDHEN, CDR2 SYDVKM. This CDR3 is CASRAGVYSNQPQHF. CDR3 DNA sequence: TGTGCCAGCAGAGCTGGGGTCTATAGCAATCAGCCCCAGCATTTT. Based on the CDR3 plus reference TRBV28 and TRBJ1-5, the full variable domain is DVKVTQSSRYLVKRTGEKVFLECVQDMDHENMFWYRQDPGLGLRLIYFSYDVKMKEKGDIPEGYSVSREKKERFSLILESASTNQTSMYLCASRAGVYSNQPQHFGDGTRLSIL.

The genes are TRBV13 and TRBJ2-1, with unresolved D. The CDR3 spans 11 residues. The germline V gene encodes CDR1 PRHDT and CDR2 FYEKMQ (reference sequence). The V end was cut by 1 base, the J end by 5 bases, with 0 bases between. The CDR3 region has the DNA TGTGCCAGCAGCTTAGACAATGAGCAGTTCTTC. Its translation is CASSLDNEQFF.

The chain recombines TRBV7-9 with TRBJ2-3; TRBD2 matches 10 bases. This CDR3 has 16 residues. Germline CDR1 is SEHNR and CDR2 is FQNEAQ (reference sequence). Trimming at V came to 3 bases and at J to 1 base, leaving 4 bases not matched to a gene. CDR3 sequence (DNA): TGTGCCAGCAGCTTGCCTAGCGGGAGCGGCACAGATACGCAGTATTTT. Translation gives CASSLPSGSGTDTQYF. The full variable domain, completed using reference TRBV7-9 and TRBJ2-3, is DTGVSQNPRHKITKRGQNVTFRCDPISEHNRLYWYRQTLGQGPEFLTYFQNEAQLEKSRLLSDRFSAERPKGSFSTLEIQRTEQGDSAMYLCASSLPSGSGTDTQYFGPGTRLTVL.

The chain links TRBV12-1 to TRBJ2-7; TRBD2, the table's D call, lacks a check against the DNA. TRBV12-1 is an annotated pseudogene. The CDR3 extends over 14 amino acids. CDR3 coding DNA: TGTGCCAGCAGCGTCGGGAGGGCGGCCTACGAGCAGTACTTC. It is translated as CASSVGRAAYEQYF.

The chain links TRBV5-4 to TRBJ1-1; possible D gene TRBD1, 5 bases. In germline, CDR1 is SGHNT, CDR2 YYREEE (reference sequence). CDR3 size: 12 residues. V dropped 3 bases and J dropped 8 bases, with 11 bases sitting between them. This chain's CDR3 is CASSYSGQEAFF. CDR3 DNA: TGTGCCAGCAGCTACTCCGGACAAGAAGCTTTCTTT.

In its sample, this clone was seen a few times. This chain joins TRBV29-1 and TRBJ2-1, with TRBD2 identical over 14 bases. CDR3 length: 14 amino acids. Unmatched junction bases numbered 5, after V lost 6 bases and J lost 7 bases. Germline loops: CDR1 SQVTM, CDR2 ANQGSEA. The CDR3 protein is CSVQTSGRANEQFF. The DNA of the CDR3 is TGCAGCGTCCAGACTAGCGGGAGGGCGAATGAGCAGTTCTTC.

The CDR3 sequence: CASSTRTGGELFF. The CDR3, as DNA: TGTGCCAGCAGCACCAGGACGGGCGGGGAGCTGTTTTTT. V and J are TRBV7-9 and TRBJ2-2; D gene uncertain. V was shortened by 5 bases and J by 7 bases, with 11 bases between the two germline ends. Germline loops: CDR1 SEHNR, CDR2 FQNEAQ (reference sequence). CDR3 length: 13 amino acids. Based on the CDR3 plus reference TRBV7-9 and TRBJ2-2, the full variable domain is DTGVSQNPRHKITKRGQNVTFRCDPISEHNRLYWYRQTLGQGPEFLTYFQNEAQLEKSRLLSDRFSAERPKGSFSTLEIQRTEQGDSAMYLCASSTRTGGELFFGEGSRLTVL.

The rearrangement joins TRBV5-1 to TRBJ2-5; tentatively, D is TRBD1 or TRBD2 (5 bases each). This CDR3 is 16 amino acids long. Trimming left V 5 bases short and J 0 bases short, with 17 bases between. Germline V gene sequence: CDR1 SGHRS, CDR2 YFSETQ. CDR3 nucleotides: TGCGCCAGCAGATTAATGATGAGGGGCCACCAAGAGACCCAGTACTTC. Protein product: CASRLMMRGHQETQYF.

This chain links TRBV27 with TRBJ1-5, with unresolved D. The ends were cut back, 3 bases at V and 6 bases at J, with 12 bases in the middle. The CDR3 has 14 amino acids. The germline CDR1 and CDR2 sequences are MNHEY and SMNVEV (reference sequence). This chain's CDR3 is CASSLDGIGQPQHF. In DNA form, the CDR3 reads TGTGCCAGCAGTTTGGACGGGATAGGTCAGCCCCAGCATTTT.

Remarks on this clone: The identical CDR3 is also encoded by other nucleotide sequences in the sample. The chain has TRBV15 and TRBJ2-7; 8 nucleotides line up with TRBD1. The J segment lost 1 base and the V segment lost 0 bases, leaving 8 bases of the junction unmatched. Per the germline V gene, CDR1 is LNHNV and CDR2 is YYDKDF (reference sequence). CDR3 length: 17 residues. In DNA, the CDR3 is TGTGCCACCAGCAGAGATTGGGGTCAGGGGGCATCCTACGAGCAGTACTTC. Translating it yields CATSRDWGQGASYEQYF.

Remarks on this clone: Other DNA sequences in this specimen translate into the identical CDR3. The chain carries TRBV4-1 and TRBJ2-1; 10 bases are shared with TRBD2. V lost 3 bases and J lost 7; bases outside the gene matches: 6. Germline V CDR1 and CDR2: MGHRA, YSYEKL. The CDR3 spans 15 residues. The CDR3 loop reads CASSHLAGVGNEQFF. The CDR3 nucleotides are TGCGCCAGCAGCCATCTAGCGGGAGTTGGGAATGAGCAGTTCTTC.

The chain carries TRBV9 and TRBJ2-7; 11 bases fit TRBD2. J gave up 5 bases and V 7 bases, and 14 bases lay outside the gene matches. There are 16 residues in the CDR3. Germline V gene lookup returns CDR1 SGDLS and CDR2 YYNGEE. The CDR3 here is CASGNLPGLAVDEQYF. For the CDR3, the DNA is TGTGCCAGCGGCAACCTTCCGGGACTAGCGGTCGACGAGCAGTACTTC.